These T cell receptor beta chains were read from a single sample in a study of immune characterization of retroperitoneal liposarcoma. Using its own MiXCR run on the PCR reads, TCRdb lists one record per CDR3 protein. This table has approximately 11,000 distinct CDR3 sequences, 20% to 30% appearing once. The sequenced sample consisted of blood. The receptors here all came from a male donor with retroperitoneal liposarcoma. Each CDR3 is given with its conserved first and last residue. A D gene is named only where the DNA matches it firmly. Clone size is shown for a subset of rows, as once, few, many or a class of expanded clone.

>-|-|TRBJ1-4|TRBV6-1
TGTGCCAGCAGTCCGACAGGTCCAAATGAAAAACTGTTTTTT
CASSPTGPNEKLFF
>-|TRBD2|TRBJ2-5|TRBV20-1
TGCAGTGCCACCGCGGGGGGCGGGGAGACCCAGTACTTC
CSATAGGGETQYF
>-|-|TRBJ2-2|TRBV6-4
TGTGCCAGCAGTGACCTTTGGCAGAACACCGGGGAGCTGTTTTTT
CASSDLWQNTGELFF
>few|-|TRBJ2-1|TRBV2
TGTGCCAGCTCAGGGGCGGCAGGGCTGCTGGTGTTCTTC
CASSGAAGLLVFF
>few|TRBD1|TRBJ2-1|TRBV5-1
TGCGCCAGCAGCTTAGGACAGGGGGCGGGCAATGAGCAGTTCTTC
CASSLGQGAGNEQFF
>many|-|TRBJ2-1|TRBV7-2
TGTGCCAGCAGCTTAGCGGGGGGGCGCAATGAGCAGTTCTTC
CASSLAGGRNEQFF
>-|TRBD1|TRBJ2-7|TRBV7-3
TGTGCCAGCAGCTTGGACAGGGGGGAGCAGTACTTC
CASSLDRGEQYF
>-|-|TRBJ2-3|TRBV29-1
TGCAGCGTTGAATTCGGGGAAGATACGCAGTATTTT
CSVEFGEDTQYF
>medium-sized|-|TRBJ1-2|TRBV12-3/TRBV12-4
TGTGCCAGCAGACTCAGGGGTTACAACTATGGCTACACCTTC
CASRLRGYNYGYTF
>-|TRBD1|TRBJ2-2|TRBV7-3
TGTGCCAGCAGCTTAATAGGGGGCCAGGGCGGGGAGCTGTTTTTT
CASSLIGGQGGELFF
>many|-|TRBJ1-4|TRBV6-1
TGTGCCAGCCGTGGCTCGGCTAATGAAAAACTGTTTTTT
CASRGSANEKLFF
>few|TRBD2|TRBJ2-1|TRBV6-1
TGTGCCAGCAGTGCGCTAGCGGAATCCTACAATGAGCAGTTCTTC
CASSALAESYNEQFF
>many|TRBD2|TRBJ2-1|TRBV11-3
TGTGCCAGCAGCGCTAGCGGGGGGACCAATGAGCAGTTCTTC
CASSASGGTNEQFF
>-|TRBD2|TRBJ2-7|TRBV6-8
TGTGCCAGCAGTTACCAGCTAGCGGGAGGGCCGGGCGAGCAGTACTTC
CASSYQLAGGPGEQYF
>-|-|TRBJ1-2|TRBV6-6
TGTGCCAGCAGTTACGACAGTAACGGGGGAGATGGCTACACCTTC
CASSYDSNGGDGYTF
>-|TRBD1|TRBJ2-7|TRBV6-6
TGTGCCAGCAGGGACAGGGTGGACGAGCAGTACTTC
CASRDRVDEQYF
>-|-|TRBJ2-1|TRBV5-4
TGTGCCAGCAGCGGGGCGGTTGAGGTTGAGCAGTTCTTC
CASSGAVEVEQFF
>-|TRBD1|TRBJ1-1|TRBV6-1
TGTGCCAGCAGGGTAACAGGGGGTGAAGCTTTCTTT
CASRVTGGEAFF
>few|-|TRBJ1-3|TRBV6-5
TGTGCCAGCAGTACAGGGTTATCTGGAAACACCATATATTTT
CASSTGLSGNTIYF
>many|-|TRBJ1-5|TRBV12-3/TRBV12-4
TGTGCCAGCAGCCTATCCGACAGTGCGCAGGATAGCAATCAGCCCCAGCATTTT
CASSLSDSAQDSNQPQHF
>medium-sized|TRBD2|TRBJ2-1|TRBV6-1
TGTGCCGCACGGTCTGGGCTAGCGGGGTTGGGTGAGCAGTTCTTC
CAARSGLAGLGEQFF
>many|TRBD2|TRBJ2-5|TRBV6-1
TGTGCCAGCACCCCAACGGGACTAGCGACCGCCGAGACCCAGTACTTC
CASTPTGLATAETQYF
>-|TRBD2|TRBJ2-7|TRBV12-3/TRBV12-4
TGTGCCAGCAGTTTCCTCTCGGGACTAGCGGGAGTAGGATCCTACAATGAGCAGTACTTC
CASSFLSGLAGVGSYNEQYF
>-|TRBD1|TRBJ1-3|TRBV4-3
TGCGCCAGCAGCCAAGTGACAGGGGCCAACTCTGGAAACACCATATATTTT
CASSQVTGANSGNTIYF
>-|-|TRBJ1-1|TRBV10-3
TGTGCCATCAGTGAATATGGGGGCGCGAACACTGAAGCTTTCTTT
CAISEYGGANTEAFF
>medium-sized|TRBD2|TRBJ2-1|TRBV6-1
TGTGCCAGCACTCGGCTAGCGGGGGGCGGTTCCTACAATGAGCAGTTCTTC
CASTRLAGGGSYNEQFF
>many|-|TRBJ2-3|TRBV4-1
TGCGCCAGCAGCCAAGATTCGGGTCGCACAGATACGCAGTATTTT
CASSQDSGRTDTQYF
>-|-|TRBJ2-1|TRBV12-3/TRBV12-4
TGTGCCAGCAGCCCCGTTGGGGGGGCCTTGAATGAGCAGTTCTTC
CASSPVGGALNEQFF
>few|TRBD1|TRBJ1-2|TRBV12-3/TRBV12-4
TGTGCCAGCAGTTGGGGACAGTCTGGCTACACCTTC
CASSWGQSGYTF
>few|TRBD2|TRBJ2-1|TRBV11-3
TGTGCCAGCAGCCCGCGGGGGAGCTCCTACAATGAGCAGTTCTTC
CASSPRGSSYNEQFF
>few|TRBD1|TRBJ2-6|TRBV12-3/TRBV12-4
TGTGCCAGCAGATCGAACCGACAGGGGAGAAGCTCTGGGGCCAACGTCCTGACTTTC
CASRSNRQGRSSGANVLTF
>many|-|TRBJ2-6|TRBV10-1
TGCGCCAGCAGAAGAGGGGAATCTGGGGCCAACGTCCTGACTTTC
CASRRGESGANVLTF
>-|-|TRBJ2-3|TRBV7-2
TGTGCCAGCAGCCCCCAGGGGGGGGATGATACGCAGTATTTT
CASSPQGGDDTQYF
>-|-|TRBJ2-2|TRBV4-1
TGCGCCAGCAGCCAAGTCGGACAGAGATATACCGGGGAGCTGTTTTTT
CASSQVGQRYTGELFF
>-|-|TRBJ1-6|TRBV6-6
TGTGCCAGCAGCACCGGGGTACTCTATAATTCACCCCTCCACTTT
CASSTGVLYNSPLHF
>many|-|TRBJ2-5|TRBV6-1
TGTGCCAGCACGGTTGGGCGGGAGACCCAGTACTTC
CASTVGRETQYF
>few|-|TRBJ2-5|TRBV6-6
TGTGCCAGCAGTTACTTGGCCCAAGAGACCCAGTACTTC
CASSYLAQETQYF
>many|TRBD2|TRBJ2-3|TRBV10-2
TGCGCCAGCAGTGGACTAGCGGGGGTGGATACGCAGTATTTT
CASSGLAGVDTQYF